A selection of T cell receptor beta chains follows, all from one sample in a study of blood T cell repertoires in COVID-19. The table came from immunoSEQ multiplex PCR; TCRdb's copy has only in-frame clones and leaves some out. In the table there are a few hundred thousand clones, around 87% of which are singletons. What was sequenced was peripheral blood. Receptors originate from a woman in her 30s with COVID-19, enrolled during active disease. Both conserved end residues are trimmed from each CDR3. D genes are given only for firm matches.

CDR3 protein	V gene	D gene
ASSFRGSDGYT	TRBV27	-
ASSAGQGLTGELF	TRBV2	TRBD1
ASSSTGGNQPQH	TRBV19	-
ASRVRRSSYNEQF	TRBV6-5	-
ASRLAGGSYEQY	TRBV11-2	TRBD2
ASSSGQGSPYNEQF	TRBV7-9	TRBD1
ASSPGLDQETQY	TRBV18	-
ASTSGSQETQY	TRBV2	TRBD2
ASSLDRAAEKLF	TRBV5-1	-
ASSYRQGTEAF	TRBV5-1	TRBD1
ASSSTIPGSYGYT	TRBV28	-
ASLEGANTEAF	TRBV10-3	-
ASSSGLLSIQY	TRBV7-9	-
ASSLIGREVADTQY	TRBV5-6	TRBD2
ASSAASGTDTQY	TRBV9	-
ASKRGGNEQF	TRBV2	-
ASSFGLATDTQY	TRBV18	TRBD2
ATSRNVRDTQY	TRBV15	-
ASSQAPPGGPLGTDTQY	TRBV4-3	-
ASSPRGSGGEQY	TRBV6-5	TRBD1
ASSSVPPGETQY	TRBV19	-
ASSLAGGSGIETQY	TRBV7-7	TRBD2
ASSPREGPAQETQY	TRBV18	TRBD2
ASSLAGTGFYEQY	TRBV11-1	TRBD1
ASSPSPLAAHTGELF	TRBV4-1	TRBD2
ASSLALAGSYNEQF	TRBV27	TRBD2
ASSLARGQNIQY	TRBV7-2	-
SATEFLAGVQETQY	TRBV20-1	TRBD2
ASSPPSGSRGNEQF	TRBV18	TRBD2
ASSVAGQIPNEQY	TRBV9	TRBD1
ASSLGWRALEDTQY	TRBV5-8	-
ASRDNRNQPQH	TRBV12-3/TRBV12-4	-
ASSQEGQGNEKLF	TRBV4-1	-
ASSVGGQGHNEQF	TRBV9	TRBD1
ASTSSGYQGIRDTQY	TRBV21-1	-
ASRSGTSGSKGEQF	TRBV7-3	TRBD2
ASSPGLAGGFFNEQF	TRBV18	TRBD2
ASSVGAGGRNSPLH	TRBV9	-
ASSYDRGGYEQY	TRBV7-9	TRBD1
ASSLEMSDSYEQY	TRBV7-9	-
ATSDTGTGEDTQY	TRBV24-1	TRBD1
ASSPGAYEQY	TRBV25-1	-
ASSDAASGTDTQY	TRBV6-4	TRBD2
ASSLQGTQETQY	TRBV5-6	TRBD1
ASRSSVSGRGTGNTIY	TRBV5-1	-
ASSSSTGGASFYEQY	TRBV11-2	TRBD1
ASSFRLAGGPDTQY	TRBV6-6	TRBD2